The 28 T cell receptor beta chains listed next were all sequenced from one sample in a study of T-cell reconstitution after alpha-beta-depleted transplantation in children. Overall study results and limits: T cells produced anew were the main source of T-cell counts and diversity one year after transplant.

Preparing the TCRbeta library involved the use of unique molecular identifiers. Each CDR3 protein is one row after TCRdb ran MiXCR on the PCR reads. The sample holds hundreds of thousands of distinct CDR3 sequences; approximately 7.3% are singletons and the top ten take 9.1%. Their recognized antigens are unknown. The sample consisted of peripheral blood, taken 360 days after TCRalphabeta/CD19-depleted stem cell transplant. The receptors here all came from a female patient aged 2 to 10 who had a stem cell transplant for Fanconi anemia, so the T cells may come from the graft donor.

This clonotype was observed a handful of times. The CDR3, as DNA: TGTGCCAGCAGTTTTGGAGGGGACGGGGACTACGAGCAGTACTTC. Amino acid sequence: CASSFGGDGDYEQYF. V gene TRBV28 combines with J gene TRBJ2-7; TRBD2 is a possible D gene (6 bases). This CDR3 is built from 15 residues. Germline V gene sequence: CDR1 MDHEN, CDR2 SYDVKM. V lost 3 bases, J lost 3 bases, and 15 bases lay in between.

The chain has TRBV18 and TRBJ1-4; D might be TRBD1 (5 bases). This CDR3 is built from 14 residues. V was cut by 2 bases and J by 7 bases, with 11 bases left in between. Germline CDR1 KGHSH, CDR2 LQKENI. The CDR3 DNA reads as TGTGCCAGCTCACCAAGAGGGACGAGTGAAAAACTGTTTTTT. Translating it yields CASSPRGTSEKLFF.

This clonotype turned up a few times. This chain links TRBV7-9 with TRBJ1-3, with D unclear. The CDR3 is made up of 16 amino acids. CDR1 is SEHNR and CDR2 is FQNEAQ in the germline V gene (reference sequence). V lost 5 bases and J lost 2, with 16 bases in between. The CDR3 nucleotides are TGTGCCAGCAGCGCCCCCCGGGGAGGTGCTGGAAACACCATATATTTT. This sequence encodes CASSAPRGGAGNTIYF.

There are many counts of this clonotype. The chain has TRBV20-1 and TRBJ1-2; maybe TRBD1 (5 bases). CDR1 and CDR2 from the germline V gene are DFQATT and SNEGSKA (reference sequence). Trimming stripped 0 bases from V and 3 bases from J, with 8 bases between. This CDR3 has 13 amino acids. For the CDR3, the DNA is TGCAGTGCTAGAGACAGGGTCGACTATGGCTACACCTTC. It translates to CSARDRVDYGYTF.

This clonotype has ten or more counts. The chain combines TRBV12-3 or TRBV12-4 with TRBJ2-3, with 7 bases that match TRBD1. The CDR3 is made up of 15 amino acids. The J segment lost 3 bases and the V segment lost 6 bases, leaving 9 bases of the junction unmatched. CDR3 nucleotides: TGTGCCAGCAGCCCAGACAGGGTGCGAACAGATACGCAGTATTTT. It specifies CASSPDRVRTDTQYF.

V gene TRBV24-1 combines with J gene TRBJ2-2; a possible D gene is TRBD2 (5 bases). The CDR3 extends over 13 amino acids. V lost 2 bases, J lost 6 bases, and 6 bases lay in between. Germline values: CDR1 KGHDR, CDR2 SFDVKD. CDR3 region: CATSDWRSGELFF. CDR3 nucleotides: TGTGCCACCAGTGATTGGAGGTCCGGGGAGCTGTTTTTT.

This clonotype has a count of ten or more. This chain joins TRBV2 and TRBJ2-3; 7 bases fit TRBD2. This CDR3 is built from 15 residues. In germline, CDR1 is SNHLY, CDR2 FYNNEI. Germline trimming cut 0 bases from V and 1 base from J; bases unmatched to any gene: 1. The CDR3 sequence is CASSEARGGTDTQYF. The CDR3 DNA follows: TGTGCCAGCAGTGAAGCTCGGGGGGGCACAGATACGCAGTATTTT.

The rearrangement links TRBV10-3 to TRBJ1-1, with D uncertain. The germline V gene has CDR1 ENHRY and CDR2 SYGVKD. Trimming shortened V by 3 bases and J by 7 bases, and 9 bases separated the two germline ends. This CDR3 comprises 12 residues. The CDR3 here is CAISDQAREAFF. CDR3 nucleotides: TGTGCCATCAGTGACCAGGCCCGTGAAGCTTTCTTT.

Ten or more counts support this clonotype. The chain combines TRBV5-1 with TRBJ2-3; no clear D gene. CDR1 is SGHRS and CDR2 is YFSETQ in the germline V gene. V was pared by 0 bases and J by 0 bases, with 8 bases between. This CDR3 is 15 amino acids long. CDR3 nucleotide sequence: TGCGCCAGCAGCTTGGCGGGCTTTAGCACAGATACGCAGTATTTT. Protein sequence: CASSLAGFSTDTQYF.

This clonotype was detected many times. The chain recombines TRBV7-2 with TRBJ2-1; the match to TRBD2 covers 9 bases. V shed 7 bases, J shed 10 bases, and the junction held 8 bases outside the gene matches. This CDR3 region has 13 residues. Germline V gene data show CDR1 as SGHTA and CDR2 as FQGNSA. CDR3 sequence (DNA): TGTGCCAGCATGGAAGCGGGAGGACGGGAGCAGTTCTTC. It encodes CASMEAGGREQFF.

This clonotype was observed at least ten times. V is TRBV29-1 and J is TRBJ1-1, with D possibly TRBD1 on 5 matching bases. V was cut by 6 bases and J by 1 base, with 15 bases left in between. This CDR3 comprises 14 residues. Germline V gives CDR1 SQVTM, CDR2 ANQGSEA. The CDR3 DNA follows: TGCAGCGTCCTAACGGGACCCGGGAACACTGAAGCTTTCTTT. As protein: CSVLTGPGNTEAFF.

CDR3 sequence: CASSQLGWTGELFF. In DNA form, the CDR3 reads TGCGCCAGCAGCCAACTAGGGTGGACCGGGGAGCTGTTTTTT. The chain links TRBV4-1 to TRBJ2-2, with D hard to call. There are 14 residues in the CDR3. Per germline, CDR1 MGHRA and CDR2 YSYEKL. V was clipped by 2 bases and J by 5 bases, with 9 bases between them.

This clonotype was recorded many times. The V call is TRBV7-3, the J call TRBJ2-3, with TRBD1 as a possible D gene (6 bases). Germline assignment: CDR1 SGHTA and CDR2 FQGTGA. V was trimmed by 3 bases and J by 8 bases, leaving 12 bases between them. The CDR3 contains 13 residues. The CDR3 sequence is CASSLGTQGTQYF. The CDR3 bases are TGTGCCAGCAGCTTGGGCACACAGGGTACGCAGTATTTT.

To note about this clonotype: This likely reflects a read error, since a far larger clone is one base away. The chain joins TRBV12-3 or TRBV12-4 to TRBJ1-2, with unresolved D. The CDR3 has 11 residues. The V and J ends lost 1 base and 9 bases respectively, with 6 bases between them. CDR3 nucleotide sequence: TGTGCCAGCAGTTTAGGATATCGCTACACCTTC. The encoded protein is CASSLGYRYTF.

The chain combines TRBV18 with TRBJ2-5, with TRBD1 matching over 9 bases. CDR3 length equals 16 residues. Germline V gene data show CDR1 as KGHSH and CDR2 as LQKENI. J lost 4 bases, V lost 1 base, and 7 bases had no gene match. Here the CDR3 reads CASSPLGQGRGETQYF. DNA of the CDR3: TGTGCCAGCTCACCACTCGGACAGGGGAGGGGAGAGACCCAGTACTTC. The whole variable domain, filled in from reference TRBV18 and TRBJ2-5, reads NAGVMQNPRHLVRRRGQEARLRCSPMKGHSHVYWYRQLPEEGLKFMVYLQKENIIDESGMPKERFSAEFPKEGPSILRIQQVVRGDSAAYFCASSPLGQGRGETQYFGPGTRLLVL.

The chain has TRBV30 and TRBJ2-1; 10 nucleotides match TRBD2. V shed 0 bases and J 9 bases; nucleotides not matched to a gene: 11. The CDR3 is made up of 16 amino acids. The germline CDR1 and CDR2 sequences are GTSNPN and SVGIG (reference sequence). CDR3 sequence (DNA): TGTGCCTGGAGTGTAGGGGCTAGCGGGAGTATCGGTGAGCAGTTCTTC. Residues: CAWSVGASGSIGEQFF.

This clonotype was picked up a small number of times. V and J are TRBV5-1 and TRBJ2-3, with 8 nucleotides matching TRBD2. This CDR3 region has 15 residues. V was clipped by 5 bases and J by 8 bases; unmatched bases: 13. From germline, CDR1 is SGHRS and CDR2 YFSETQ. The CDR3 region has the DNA TGCGCCAGCAGTTTCAGCGGGGGCCCTCCGGGTACGCAGTATTTT. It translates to CASSFSGGPPGTQYF.

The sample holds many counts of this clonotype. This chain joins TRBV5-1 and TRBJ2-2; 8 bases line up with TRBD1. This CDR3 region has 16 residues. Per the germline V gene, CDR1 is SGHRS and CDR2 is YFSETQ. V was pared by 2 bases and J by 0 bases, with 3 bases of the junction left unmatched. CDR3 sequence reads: CASSFGQGTNTGELFF. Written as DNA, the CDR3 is TGCGCCAGCAGCTTTGGACAGGGAACGAACACCGGGGAGCTGTTTTTT.

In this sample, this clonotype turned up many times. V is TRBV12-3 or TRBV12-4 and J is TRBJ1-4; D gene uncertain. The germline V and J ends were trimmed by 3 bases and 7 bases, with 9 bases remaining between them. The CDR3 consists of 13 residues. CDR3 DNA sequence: TGTGCCAGCAGTTTGGACCACGCTGAAAAACTGTTTTTT. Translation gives CASSLDHAEKLFF.

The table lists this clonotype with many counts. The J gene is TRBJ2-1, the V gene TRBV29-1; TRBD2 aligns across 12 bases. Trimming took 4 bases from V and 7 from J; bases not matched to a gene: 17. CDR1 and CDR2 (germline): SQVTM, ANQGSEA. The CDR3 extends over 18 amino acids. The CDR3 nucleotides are TGCAGCGTTGGGCTAGCGGGAGGGGGAGGCTTCACGGGGAATGAGCAGTTCTTC. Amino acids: CSVGLAGGGGFTGNEQFF.

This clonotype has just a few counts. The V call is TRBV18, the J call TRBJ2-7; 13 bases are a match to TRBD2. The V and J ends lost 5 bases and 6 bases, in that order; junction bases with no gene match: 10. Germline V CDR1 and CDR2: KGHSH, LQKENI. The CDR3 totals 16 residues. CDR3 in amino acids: CASSSTSGGVFGEQYF. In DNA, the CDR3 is TGTGCCAGCTCATCAACTAGCGGGGGGGTCTTCGGCGAGCAGTACTTC.

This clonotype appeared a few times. The CDR3 bases are TGCAGTGCCTACCTGGGGCTTGGAAACACCATATATTTT. Protein sequence: CSAYLGLGNTIYF. The V and J genes are TRBV20-1 and TRBJ1-3, with D perhaps TRBD1 (5 bases). The germline V and J ends were trimmed by 6 bases and 3 bases, with 12 bases remaining between them. The CDR3 consists of 13 residues. Germline V CDR1 and CDR2: DFQATT, SNEGSKA (reference sequence).

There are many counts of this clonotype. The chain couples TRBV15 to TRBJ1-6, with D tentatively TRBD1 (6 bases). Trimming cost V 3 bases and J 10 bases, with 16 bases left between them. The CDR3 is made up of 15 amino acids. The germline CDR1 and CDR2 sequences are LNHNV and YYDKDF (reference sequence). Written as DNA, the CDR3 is TGTGCCACCAGCAGCTCCCGGGCAGGGGACTCACCCCTCCACTTT. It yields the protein CATSSSRAGDSPLHF.

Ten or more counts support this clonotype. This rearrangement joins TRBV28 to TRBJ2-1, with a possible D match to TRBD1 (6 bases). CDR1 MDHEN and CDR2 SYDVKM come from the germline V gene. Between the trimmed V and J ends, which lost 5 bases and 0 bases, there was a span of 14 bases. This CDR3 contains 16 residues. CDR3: CASSPLGAASYNEQFF. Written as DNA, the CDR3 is TGTGCCAGCAGTCCCCTGGGGGCGGCCTCCTACAATGAGCAGTTCTTC. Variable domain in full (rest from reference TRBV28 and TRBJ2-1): DVKVTQSSRYLVKRTGEKVFLECVQDMDHENMFWYRQDPGLGLRLIYFSYDVKMKEKGDIPEGYSVSREKKERFSLILESASTNQTSMYLCASSPLGAASYNEQFFGPGTRLTVL.

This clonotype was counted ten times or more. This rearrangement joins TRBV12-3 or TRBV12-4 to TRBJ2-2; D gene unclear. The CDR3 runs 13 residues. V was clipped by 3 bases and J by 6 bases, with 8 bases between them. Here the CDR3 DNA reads TGTGCCAGCAGTTTGTGGGAAGCCGGGGAGCTGTTTTTT. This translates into CASSLWEAGELFF.

The CDR3 DNA sequence: TGCGCCAGCAGCGGCGGACAGGGGGCGGGAGGGGAGACCCAGTACTTC. Encoded protein: CASSGGQGAGGETQYF. The J gene is TRBJ2-5, the V gene TRBV5-1, with TRBD1 identical over 11 bases. Germline V lookup: CDR1 SGHRS, CDR2 YFSETQ. CDR3 length: 16 amino acids. Losses at the gene ends were 4 bases for V and 5 bases for J; bases not matched to a gene: 10.

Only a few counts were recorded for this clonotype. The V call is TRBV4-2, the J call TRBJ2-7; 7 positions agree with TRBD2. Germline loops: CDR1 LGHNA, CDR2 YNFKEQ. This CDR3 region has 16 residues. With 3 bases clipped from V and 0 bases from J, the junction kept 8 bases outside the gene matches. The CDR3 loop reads CASSHLSGTTSYEQYF. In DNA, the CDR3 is TGTGCCAGCAGCCACCTCTCCGGGACTACCTCCTACGAGCAGTACTTC.

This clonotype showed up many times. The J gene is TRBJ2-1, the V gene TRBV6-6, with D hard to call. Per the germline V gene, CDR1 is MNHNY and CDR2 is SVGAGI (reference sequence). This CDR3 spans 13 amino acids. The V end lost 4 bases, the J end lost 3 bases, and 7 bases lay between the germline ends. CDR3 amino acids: CASSSDGYNEQFF. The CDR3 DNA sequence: TGTGCCAGCAGTTCCGACGGCTACAATGAGCAGTTCTTC.